The 20 T cell receptor beta chains given below trace back to one sample, sequenced in a study of cytomegalovirus exposure and HLA in healthy donors. The data were produced by immunoSEQ multiplex PCR, yet TCRdb's version contains in-frame clones alone and is incomplete. The sample consists of fewer than 400,000 clones, approximately 86% of them appearing once. Sequenced: PBMCs. These receptors were obtained from a man under 40 in good health and CMV-seronegative.

The rearrangement links TRBV6-6 to TRBJ1-5; D perhaps matches TRBD1 (5 bases). CDR3 length: 15 amino acids. The germline CDR1 and CDR2 sequences are MNHNY and SVGAGI (reference sequence). V gave up 6 bases and J gave up 0 bases, with 12 bases separating them. This chain's CDR3 is CASSEQEISNQPQHF. DNA for the CDR3: TGTGCCAGCAGCGAACAGGAGATTAGCAATCAGCCCCAGCATTTT.

This clone was counted only a few times. The rearrangement joins TRBV27 to TRBJ1-1, with a possible D match to TRBD1 (6 bases). V lost 6 bases, J lost 0 bases, and 11 bases lay in between. This CDR3 has 14 amino acids. Germline V CDR1 and CDR2: MNHEY, SMNVEV (reference sequence). The CDR3 region is CASRRTAMNTEAFF. The CDR3 coding sequence is TGTGCCAGCAGGCGGACAGCCATGAACACTGAAGCTTTCTTT.

J is TRBJ2-4 and V is TRBV2; TRBD1 might be the D (6 bases). The CDR3 spans 15 residues. V lost 6 bases, J lost 7 bases, and 19 bases lay in between. From germline, CDR1 is SNHLY and CDR2 FYNNEI. The CDR3 region has the DNA TGTGCCAGCAGCGCCGGGACAACGGTCGTGAACATTCAGTACTTC. Translation gives CASSAGTTVVNIQYF.

The V gene is TRBV7-2, the J gene TRBJ2-7; 11 bases match TRBD1. There are 14 residues in the CDR3. Germline CDR1 reads SGHTA; CDR2 reads FQGNSA. Germline trimming cut 4 bases from V and 5 bases from J; bases unmatched to any gene: 4. CDR3 bases: TGTGCCAGCAGCTCGAGGACAGGGGGCGACGAGCAGTACTTC. Amino acids: CASSSRTGGDEQYF.

The V gene is TRBV13, the J gene TRBJ1-1, with D maybe TRBD1 (6 bases). CDR1 is PRHDT, CDR2 FYEKMQ, per germline (reference sequence). The CDR3 runs to 17 residues. Trimming took 5 bases from V and 0 from J, leaving 19 bases between them. CDR3 sequence: CASSSRRRTVLNTEAFF. The DNA of the CDR3 is TGTGCCAGCAGCAGCCGGCGCCGGACAGTCTTGAACACTGAAGCTTTCTTT. Supplemented by reference TRBV13 and TRBJ1-1, the full variable domain reads AAGVIQSPRHLIKEKRETATLKCYPIPRHDTVYWYQQGPGQDPQFLISFYEKMQSDKGSIPDRFSAQQFSDYHSELNMSSLELGDSALYFCASSSRRRTVLNTEAFFGQGTRLTVV.

This chain joins TRBV27 and TRBJ1-5; 9 bases fit TRBD1. This CDR3 is built from 14 residues. CDR1 is MNHEY, CDR2 SMNVEV, per germline (reference sequence). V lost 6 bases and J lost 1; bases outside the gene matches: 1. The DNA for the CDR3 is TGTGCCAGCAGCGGACAGGGGAGCAATCAGCCCCAGCATTTT. It yields the protein CASSGQGSNQPQHF.

The chain employs TRBV10-3 and TRBJ2-7, with D perhaps TRBD2 (5 bases). This CDR3 is built from 12 residues. Looked up from germline, CDR1 is ENHRY and CDR2 is SYGVKD. Trimming removed 7 bases from V and 7 bases from J, with 14 bases in between. For the CDR3, the DNA is TGTGCCATCATGGTGGCTCGGGGTGAGCAGTACTTC. Protein sequence: CAIMVARGEQYF.

The chain joins TRBV7-9 to TRBJ1-6; 7 bases fit TRBD1. Germline CDR1 is SEHNR and CDR2 is FQNEAQ (reference sequence). V shed 5 bases, J shed 0 bases, and the junction held 7 bases outside the gene matches. This CDR3 spans 17 amino acids. CDR3 protein: CASSPGTVGSYNSPLHF. CDR3 DNA: TGTGCCAGCAGCCCCGGGACAGTGGGCTCCTATAATTCACCCCTCCACTTT.

This sequence joins TRBV27 and TRBJ2-7, with 8 bases that match TRBD2. The ends lost 5 bases at V and 0 bases at J; junction bases unmatched: 3. CDR3 length equals 14 residues. From germline, CDR1 is MNHEY and CDR2 SMNVEV (reference sequence). CDR3 sequence: CASSLAGSSYEQYF. The CDR3 nucleotides are TGTGCCAGCAGTCTAGCGGGCAGCTCCTACGAGCAGTACTTC.

The chain carries TRBV27 and TRBJ1-1; 8 bases agree with TRBD1. CDR1 and CDR2 from the germline V gene are MNHEY and SMNVEV (reference sequence). V was pared by 5 bases and J by 7 bases, with 12 bases of the junction left unmatched. The CDR3 is 15 residues long. Here the CDR3 reads CASSHTGGRLFEAFF. In DNA form, the CDR3 reads TGTGCCAGCAGTCACACAGGGGGACGACTCTTTGAAGCTTTCTTT.

The genes are TRBV11-3 and TRBJ2-7; the D gene is possibly TRBD1 (6 bases). The CDR3 is 13 residues long. In germline, CDR1 is SGHNT, CDR2 YENEEA. The V end lost 4 bases, the J end lost 6 bases, and 13 bases lay between the germline ends. The DNA for the CDR3 is TGTGCCAGCAGCTCATCAGGGGTTGGCGAGCAGTACTTC. It is translated as CASSSSGVGEQYF. The full variable domain, rest sourced from reference TRBV11-3 and TRBJ2-7, is EAGVVQSPRYKIIEKKQPVAFWCNPISGHNTLYWYLQNLGQGPELLIRYENEEAVDDSQLPKDRFSAERLKGVDSTLKIQPAELGDSAVYLCASSSSGVGEQYFGPGTRLTVT.

This clone appeared once. This CDR3 reads CASSLIPGTSGIYEQYF. Written as DNA, the CDR3 is TGTGCCAGCTCCCTTATACCCGGGACTAGCGGTATATACGAGCAGTACTTC. The rearrangement uses TRBV18 and TRBJ2-7; TRBD2 matches 11 bases. The germline V gene has CDR1 KGHSH and CDR2 LQKENI. V shed 6 bases, J shed 4 bases, and the junction held 14 bases outside the gene matches. The length of the CDR3 is 17 residues.

The rearrangement joins TRBV7-6 to TRBJ1-4, with D uncertain. Germline V CDR1 and CDR2: SGHVS, FNYEAQ. V gave up 1 base and J gave up 0 bases, with 18 bases separating them. The CDR3 sequence is 19 residues long. Here the CDR3 DNA reads TGTGCCAGCAGCTTAGAACTCAGTACTATGTATGCAACTAATGAAAAACTGTTTTTT. This sequence encodes CASSLELSTMYATNEKLFF.

V is TRBV6-5 and J is TRBJ1-6, with D perhaps TRBD1 (6 bases). Looked up from germline, CDR1 is MNHEY and CDR2 is SVGAGI. The CDR3 contains 16 residues. Trimming pared 0 bases from V and 8 bases from J, leaving 14 bases between. This CDR3 is CASSYSPGQRHSPLHF. In nucleotides, the CDR3 is TGTGCCAGCAGTTACTCTCCTGGACAGAGGCATTCACCCCTCCACTTT.

V gene TRBV11-2 combines with J gene TRBJ2-1, with TRBD2 matching over 8 bases. Germline lookup yields CDR1 SGHAT and CDR2 FQNNGV. CDR3 size: 17 residues. Trimming took 2 bases from V and 3 from J; bases not matched to a gene: 9. CDR3 in amino acids: CASSLSVSGGLYNEQFF. The CDR3 coding sequence is TGTGCCAGCAGCTTATCGGTTTCGGGGGGGCTCTACAATGAGCAGTTCTTC. Combining the CDR3 with reference TRBV11-2 and TRBJ2-1 gives the whole variable domain EAGVAQSPRYKIIEKRQSVAFWCNPISGHATLYWYQQILGQGPKLLIQFQNNGVVDDSQLPKDRFSAERLKGVDSTLKIQPAKLEDSAVYLCASSLSVSGGLYNEQFFGPGTRLTVL.

The chain couples TRBV19 to TRBJ1-2; no clear D gene. Trimming took off 7 bases at V and 2 bases at J, with 14 bases between the two ends. This CDR3 is 14 amino acids long. Germline V CDR1 and CDR2: LNHDA, SQIVND (reference sequence). CDR3 in DNA: TGTGCCAGTACCCCCCCGGGAGGGAACTATGGCTACACCTTC. Translation gives CASTPPGGNYGYTF.

This chain joins TRBV5-4 and TRBJ1-3, with D perhaps TRBD1 (5 bases). Trimming cost V 1 base and J 2 bases, with 7 bases left between them. CDR1 is SGHNT, CDR2 YYREEE, per germline (reference sequence). This CDR3 is built from 14 residues. CDR3 sequence (DNA): TGTGCCAGCAGCTTGACAGGACCTGGAAACACCATATATTTT. Residues: CASSLTGPGNTIYF.

The rearrangement links TRBV6-5 to TRBJ2-7; weak D call: TRBD2 (5 bases). The CDR3 contains 12 residues. CDR1 and CDR2 from the germline V gene are MNHEY and SVGAGI. The V and J ends lost 7 bases and 1 base respectively, with 8 bases between them. CDR3 coding DNA: TGTGCCAGCATCTCGGGGTCCTACGAGCAGTACTTC. Its translation: CASISGSYEQYF.

This chain links TRBV25-1 with TRBJ2-7; 15 bases map to TRBD2. The V and J ends lost 2 bases and 5 bases, in that order; junction bases with no gene match: 7. The CDR3 runs to 17 residues. Germline assignment: CDR1 MGHDK and CDR2 SYGVNS. The CDR3 region is CASSEMGLAGGKHEQYF. The CDR3 nucleotides read TGTGCCAGCAGTGAAATGGGACTAGCGGGGGGTAAACACGAGCAGTACTTC.

The chain joins TRBV18 to TRBJ1-1; 9 bases are a match to TRBD1. Germline assignment: CDR1 KGHSH and CDR2 LQKENI. The CDR3 runs 14 residues. V shed 6 bases and J 2 bases; nucleotides not matched to a gene: 4. In DNA form, the CDR3 reads TGTGCCAGCTCTGCGACAGGGGGAAACACTGAAGCTTTCTTT. This sequence encodes CASSATGGNTEAFF.